The sequence of this T cell receptor beta chain was determined in a study of OX40 agonist ivuxolimab in advanced cancers. About the study: Patients received the agonistic anti-OX40 (CD134) antibody ivuxolimab. With a range of 23 to 79, age averaged roughly 60 years, and around 83% were male.

General observations from the study: With doses of 0.1 to 3.0 mg/kg, CD4+ and CD8+ blood T cells had undergone clonal expansion by week 6.

Generated by immunoSEQ multiplex PCR, the TCRdb table keeps only in-frame clones and is missing some. The sample carries roughly 48,000 clones, approximately 81% recorded once. CDR1 and CDR2 (germline): WNHNN, SYGVQD (reference sequence). The CDR3 length is 15 residues. J was trimmed by 1 base and V by 5 bases; bases with no gene match: 4. In regard to this clone: Its antigen is not identified.

The chain is built from TRBV10-1 and TRBJ1-1; 10 bases line up with TRBD1. Sequencing was performed on CD4+ or CD8+ T cells sorted from blood, taken in a trial of the OX40 agonist ivuxolimab. The clonotype comes from an adult with an advanced solid tumor such as melanoma, head and neck, liver or kidney cancer. As DNA, the CDR3 is TGCGCCAGCAGTATGACAGGGGGCCAGAACACTGAAGCTTTCTTT. It specifies CASSMTGGQNTEAFF.